This T cell receptor (beta chain) stems from a study of shared clonotypes between healthy human individuals. In the study overall: Donors consisted of a couple of women and three men between 18 and 49.

Deep level was the assay's run setting. The repertoire was sequenced with immunoSEQ multiplex PCR; TCRdb's copy has only in-frame clones and lacks some. The table has about 450,000 clones, roughly 80% seen once; the top ten hold roughly 13%. The donor population consisted of healthy HIV-negative adults with no recent acute infections or vaccinations. Each unsorted sample relied on roughly 82 million PBMCs as its source of genomic DNA. CDR1 is SNHLY and CDR2 is FYNNEI in the germline V gene. V lost 4 bases, J lost 5 bases, and 3 bases lay in between. The CDR3 sequence is 11 residues long. The chain recombines TRBV2 with TRBJ1-5; D unclear. The source material was PBMCs. This clonotype was sampled from a woman aged 40-49 years in good health. Some clones in this sample may be carry-over from other donors' samples. The CDR3 here is CASSVDQPQHF. The CDR3 DNA is TGTGCCAGCAGTGTCGATCAGCCCCAGCATTTT.